This T cell receptor beta chain was identified during a study of T cell responses to AZD1222 COVID-19 vaccine. This clone was recorded only once. The method was immunoSEQ multiplex PCR; TCRdb's version includes in-frame clones alone and lacks a portion of them. The profile covers approximately 89,000 clones, with approximately 90% appearing a single time and roughly 5.4% taken by the ten largest. Germline V CDR1 and CDR2: SGHTA, FQGNSA. The J segment lost 5 bases and the V segment lost 1 base, leaving 11 bases of the junction unmatched. The CDR3 length is 17 residues. The genes are TRBV7-2 and TRBJ2-5; 9 bases agree with TRBD1. The receptor was isolated from an adult in good health. The sample in question was peripheral blood, obtained on day 0 of AZD1222 vaccination. The CDR3 sequence: CASSLVGQGRNTETQYF. In DNA, the CDR3 is TGTGCCAGCAGCTTAGTTGGACAGGGGAGAAATACGGAGACCCAGTACTTC.